One T cell receptor (beta chain) is described in this entry. Its antigen is not identified. The data stem from a study of a mutant IDH1 vaccine in newly diagnosed glioma. Germline V gene data show CDR1 as SGHRS and CDR2 as YFSETQ. The CDR3 covers 13 residues. With 4 bases clipped from V and 5 bases from J, the junction kept 2 bases outside the gene matches. Time point denoted: week 5, during vaccination. The investigators gave 300 ug of mutant IDH1 20-mer peptide in each vaccine dose, together with topical imiquimod. The table came from immunoSEQ multiplex PCR; TCRdb's copy has only in-frame clones and leaves some out. The sample carries about 51,000 clones, about three quarters recorded once.

The sequence was obtained from a man aged 50 or older with glioma. The chain combines TRBV5-1 with TRBJ1-5, with TRBD1 matching over 8 bases. Sequenced material: PBMCs, taken from a glioma patient whose treatment included an IDH1 peptide vaccine. The CDR3 DNA reads as TGCGCCAGCAGCCCGGACAGGGATCAGCCCCAGCATTTT. Residues: CASSPDRDQPQHF.